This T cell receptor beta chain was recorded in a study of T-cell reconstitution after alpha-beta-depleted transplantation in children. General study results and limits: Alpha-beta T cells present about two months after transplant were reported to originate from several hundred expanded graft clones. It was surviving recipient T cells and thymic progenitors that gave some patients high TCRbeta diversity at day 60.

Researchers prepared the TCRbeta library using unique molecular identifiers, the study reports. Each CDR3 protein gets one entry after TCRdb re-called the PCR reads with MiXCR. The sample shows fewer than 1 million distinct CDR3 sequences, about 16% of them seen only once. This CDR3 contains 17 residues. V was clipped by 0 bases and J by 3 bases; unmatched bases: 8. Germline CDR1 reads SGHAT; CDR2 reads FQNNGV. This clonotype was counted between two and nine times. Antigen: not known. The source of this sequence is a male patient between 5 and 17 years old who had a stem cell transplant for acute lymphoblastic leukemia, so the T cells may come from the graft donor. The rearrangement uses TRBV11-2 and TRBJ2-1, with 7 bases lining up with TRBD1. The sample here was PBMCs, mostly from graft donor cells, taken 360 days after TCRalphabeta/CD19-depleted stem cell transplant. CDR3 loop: CASSLDPAGGYYNEQFF. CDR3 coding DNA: TGTGCCAGCAGCTTAGATCCCGCAGGGGGTTACTACAATGAGCAGTTCTTC.